This TCR beta chain was documented in a study of T cell responses to AZD1222 COVID-19 vaccine. The study, taken as a whole, reports: The number of AZD1222 recipients seropositive at baseline was only five or six. Spike-specific TCR repertoires showed rising breadth and depth after two AZD1222 doses. Clonal diversity was possibly underestimated, and white British individuals and females predominated among donors. Repertoire samples came only from after the peak T cell response.

Repertoires were generated with immunoSEQ multiplex PCR, while TCRdb's copy carries only in-frame clones and drops some. This table holds approximately 150,000 clones, 90% to 95% found once. This clone showed up just once. Its antigen is currently unknown. Per the germline V gene, CDR1 is LNHDA and CDR2 is SQIVND (reference sequence). The CDR3 has 13 residues. The V and J ends lost 5 bases and 3 bases respectively, with 10 bases between them. The TCR originated in an adult in good health. This specimen was peripheral blood, taken on day 0 of AZD1222 vaccination. This rearrangement joins TRBV19 to TRBJ1-2; D not resolved. The CDR3 DNA sequence: TGTGCCAGTAGTCCCCGGCGGGACTATGGCTACACCTTC. Translation: CASSPRRDYGYTF.